The 5 T cell receptor beta chains given below trace back to one sample, sequenced in a study of radiotherapy plus CTLA-4 blockade in lung cancer. Libraries were prepared by immunoSEQ multiplex PCR; TCRdb keeps only in-frame clonotypes and omits some of them. The profile shows nearly 110,000 clones, roughly 84% of them singletons. The sample was peripheral blood, taken from a patient treated with radiotherapy plus ipilimumab. The receptor source for this set is a human donor with non-small cell lung cancer that progressed on radiotherapy plus ipilimumab. Some clones in this sample may be carry-over from other donors' samples.

The V call is TRBV9, the J call TRBJ1-6; 7 nucleotides line up with TRBD1. The V segment lost 6 bases and the J segment 6 bases; nucleotides outside the gene matches: 6. CDR3 length equals 14 residues. From germline, CDR1 is SGDLS and CDR2 YYNGEE. This chain's CDR3 is CASNNRDSNSPLHF. For the CDR3, the DNA is TGTGCCAGCAATAATAGGGACAGTAATTCACCCCTCCACTTT.

The chain uses TRBV2 and TRBJ1-4; 10 nucleotides match TRBD1. The J segment lost 7 bases and the V segment lost 9 bases, leaving 14 bases of the junction unmatched. The CDR3 covers 16 residues. The germline gives CDR1 SNHLY, CDR2 FYNNEI. CDR3 region: CARTSQTGTGAEKLFF. The CDR3 DNA follows: TGTGCCAGGACCTCCCAGACCGGGACAGGGGCTGAAAAACTGTTTTTT.

This sequence joins TRBV28 and TRBJ1-5; 12 nucleotides line up with TRBD1. Germline CDR1 and CDR2: MDHEN and SYDVKM. Trimming cost V 5 bases and J 5 bases; bases outside gene matches: 7. There are 16 residues in the CDR3. The CDR3 is CASSPTGQGAHQPQHF. Written as DNA, the CDR3 is TGTGCCAGCAGTCCTACGGGACAGGGGGCTCATCAGCCCCAGCATTTT.

The chain carries TRBV5-1 and TRBJ1-4; a possible D gene is TRBD1 (5 bases). V lost 2 bases, J lost 5 bases, and 13 bases lay in between. The length of the CDR3 is 15 residues. Germline-derived CDR1 and CDR2 are SGHRS and YFSETQ. DNA of the CDR3: TGCGCCAGCAGCTTTGATCCAGGGTACAATGAAAAACTGTTTTTT. Encoded protein: CASSFDPGYNEKLFF.

As for this clone: The junction shows a germline mismatch at one end, possibly a read error. J is TRBJ2-2 and V is TRBV7-7; 8 bases match TRBD1. The CDR3 extends over 19 amino acids. Germline values: CDR1 SSHAT, CDR2 FNYEAQ (reference sequence). The CDR3 sequence: CASSFEALDREGNTGELFF. CDR3 sequence (DNA): TGTGCTAGCAGCTTTGAGGCGTTGGACAGGGAAGGAAACACCGGGGAGCTGTTTTTT.